This entry concerns a single T cell receptor (beta chain). The antigen it binds to is not known. Nothing much larger sits one base from this clone, and base qualities are not available. Taken from the germline V gene, the CDR1 and CDR2 loops are SGHTA and FQGTGA. Counted from cysteine to phenylalanine, this CDR3 has 14 amino acids. Kept here is only the CDR3 DNA, which spans 42 bases and is read in frame from base 1. V is pruned by 6 bases and J by 2 bases, leaving 5 bases of the junction without a gene match. This entry belongs to a study of shared clonotypes between healthy human individuals (dated by TCRdb to about 2020). For the wider study: The cohort included three men and two women between 18 and 49 years of age. For each donor, CD4 naive and CD4 memory were each given three plates, CD8 naive was given two plates, and CD8 memory was given one plate. To estimate repertoire size and how much clonotypes are shared between individuals, the study performed deep sequencing of blood TCR repertoires from roughly five healthy adults. Different laboratories and diverse techniques were used to prepare libraries and sequence TCR repertoires, to increase sequencing depth and limit assay-specific biases. Each donor's leukapheresis produced roughly between about 0.9 and 9.5 billion PBMCs. On the study overall, not on this receptor specifically: Based on pairwise subsampling, the degree of clonotype sharing among donors was expected to be affected by sequencing depth. Compared with non-shared clonotypes, the clonotypes found in all four sorted-subset donors had higher generation probabilities. Sharing across a handful of donors was observed for around 5% of naive CD4, 3.5% of naive CD8, roughly 2.4% of memory CD4, and around 0.44% of memory CD8 clonotypes. Estimated clonotype richness was generally larger for naive than for memory subsets. Rarefaction of sorted-subset datasets indicated incomplete sequencing despite the large sequencing depth. Sampling was restricted to blood, and TCR repertoires in tissues likely differ from the TCR repertoires found in blood. The genetic and exposure-history diversity represented was limited by the small number of donors.

Using the deep immunoSEQ assay, TCR CDR3 regions were amplified from genomic DNA by multiplex PCR. Extracted genomic DNA from each cell subset was spread evenly across all wells of several immunoSEQ 96-well plates, with each plate serving as a replicate. Each replicate PCR for sorted subsets received around 210 ng genomic DNA, equal to around 32,000 T cell genomes. Purified libraries were quantified with a Qubit 3.0 fluorometer, sized on a Bioanalyzer 2100, and re-quantified with the KAPA Library Quantification kit. Every immunoSEQ 96-well plate was sequenced on a separate single-read 150-cycle Illumina NextSeq 550 flow cell. For the original study's pipeline: Because the immunoSEQ output included only junctional sequences and no quality scores, the filtering could not be the same as the filtering used for full-length reads. Sequences were annotated with PyIR, a Python wrapper for IgBLAST v1.9, using IMGT germline references to assign V/J genes and CDR3. Reads with weak V/J assignments (E-value above 1e-6), missing CDR3, stop codons, out-of-frame junctions, or ambiguous translated residues were removed. V3J clonotypes were defined as sequences sharing an identical inferred V gene, J gene, and CDR3 amino acid sequence. To compute the percentage overlap between repertoires, the number of shared unique clonotypes was divided by the size of the smaller repertoire. RTK rarefaction, the Chao1 estimator, and Recon v2.1 estimates of unobserved clonotypes were used to assess repertoire richness. OLGA was used to compute generation probabilities for all TCRbeta clonotypes that the gDNA method yielded from a handful of donors. TCRdb carries this immuneACCESS record with in-frame sequences only. Its versions omit some clonotypes, under half of them owing to an unresolved V gene in the studies checked, with the rest unexplained. V, J and clone size were drawn from that table, and D and trimming were deduced from the DNA. The sample table contains some 2,500,000 clones; only one count was recorded for about 90% of them. More than 0.35% of the sample is taken by the ten largest.

Healthy HIV-negative adults with no recently reported acute infections or vaccinations were included as donors. Every donor was a Caucasian adult residing in Nashville, Tennessee, USA. Magnetic negative selection was used to enrich CD4+ T cells, after which naive cells were positively selected on CD45RA and the negative fraction became the memory subset. Blood was obtained by leukapheresis, after which PBMCs were separated by Ficoll-Histopaque density gradient centrifugation and cryopreserved in liquid nitrogen vapor phase. Analytical flow cytometry was used to check the purity and quantity of every magnetically sorted T cell population. Genomic DNA was isolated from every sorted fraction and measured by UV absorbance on a Nanodrop 2000c.

Sequencing was carried out using naive CD4+ T cells from PBMCs. Reading the label with the study, this specimen's cell subset or site is: CD45RA+ positively selected. Recombination connected TRBV7-3 to TRBJ2-7, with 9 bases matching TRBD2. This TCR was sampled from a man between 18 and 29 years old in good health. Some clones in this sample may be carry-over from other donors' samples. The encoded CDR3 is CASRLAGAPYEQYF. DNA sequence: TGTGCCAGCAGGTTAGCGGGAGCCCCCTACGAGCAGTACTTC.